The 27 T cell receptor beta chains in this list originate from one sample, sequenced in a study of blood T cell repertoires in COVID-19. Measured with immunoSEQ multiplex PCR; TCRdb has only the in-frame clones, and not every one. This sample has around 81,000 clones, with 70% to 90% found just once. Sequencing was done on a sample of peripheral blood. The receptors were sampled from a man aged 65 to 79 with acute or convalescent COVID-19.

The rearrangement uses TRBV18 and TRBJ2-7; TRBD1 might be the D (5 bases). V lost 2 bases, J lost 0 bases, and 11 bases lay in between. CDR1 and CDR2 (germline): KGHSH, LQKENI. The CDR3 has 15 amino acids. DNA of the CDR3: TGTGCCAGCTCACCAATGGGCAGGGACTCCTACGAGCAGTACTTC. Translated, it gives CASSPMGRDSYEQYF.

The J gene is TRBJ2-7, the V gene TRBV6-6; TRBD2 might be the D (6 bases). The germline V gene encodes CDR1 MNHNY and CDR2 SVGAGI (reference sequence). The CDR3 spans 14 residues. Trimming removed 8 bases at V and 2 bases at J, with 16 bases between. The CDR3, as DNA: TGTGCCAGCTCCCCGGGACTTCGGGCCTACGAGCAGTACTTC. Residues: CASSPGLRAYEQYF.

The rearrangement links TRBV6-6 to TRBJ1-3, with 11 bases aligning to TRBD1. Trimming took 7 bases from V and 4 from J; bases not matched to a gene: 9. The CDR3 has 16 residues. Germline CDR1 is MNHNY and CDR2 is SVGAGI (reference sequence). The CDR3 here is CASTKGQGASGNTIYF. The CDR3 bases are TGTGCCAGCACCAAAGGACAGGGGGCTTCCGGAAACACCATATATTTT.

V gene TRBV12-3 or TRBV12-4 combines with J gene TRBJ1-1; the D is unclear. The length of the CDR3 is 11 residues. The V and J ends lost 1 base and 9 bases respectively, with 6 bases between them. CDR3 DNA sequence: TGTGCCAGCAGTTTAGGAGGAAAAGCTTTCTTT. Its protein product is CASSLGGKAFF.

The chain uses TRBV19 and TRBJ2-2, with a weak D call TRBD1 (6 bases). Trimming removed 5 bases from V and 2 bases from J, with 12 bases in between. The CDR3 is made up of 15 amino acids. CDR1 and CDR2 (germline): LNHDA, SQIVND (reference sequence). CDR3 in amino acids: CASSLDRLNTGELFF. The CDR3 bases are TGTGCCAGTAGTCTGGACAGACTAAACACCGGGGAGCTGTTTTTT.

The rearrangement joins TRBV6-5 to TRBJ2-2; perhaps TRBD1 as D (5 bases). Germline assignment: CDR1 MNHEY and CDR2 SVGAGI. CDR3 length equals 14 residues. Between the trimmed V and J ends, which lost 2 bases and 6 bases, there was a span of 10 bases. Written as DNA, the CDR3 is TGTGCCAGCAGTTACATGGGGCCGGCCGGGGAGCTGTTTTTT. Amino acids: CASSYMGPAGELFF.

The chain combines TRBV2 with TRBJ2-5; TRBD2 matches 7 bases. Trimming at V came to 4 bases and at J to 5 bases, leaving 13 bases not matched to a gene. Germline assignment: CDR1 SNHLY and CDR2 FYNNEI. This CDR3 comprises 16 residues. CDR3 in amino acids: CASSGSRTSLGETQYF. DNA for the CDR3: TGTGCCAGCAGTGGATCTAGGACTAGTCTGGGGGAGACCCAGTACTTC.

In nucleotides, the CDR3 is TGCGCCAGCAGCACATACAGGGCCATGGATCACGAGCAGTACTTC. Amino acid sequence: CASSTYRAMDHEQYF. This sequence joins TRBV5-1 and TRBJ2-7; D might be TRBD1 (6 bases). Germline V gene sequence: CDR1 SGHRS, CDR2 YFSETQ. The V end lost 4 bases, the J end lost 5 bases, and 19 bases lay between the germline ends. The CDR3 is made up of 15 amino acids.

This clone was recorded a few times. The J gene is TRBJ1-4, the V gene TRBV7-9; possible D gene TRBD1, 5 bases. Germline CDR1 reads SEHNR; CDR2 reads FQNEAQ (reference sequence). The CDR3 has 16 residues. V was clipped by 11 bases and J by 0 bases, with 19 bases between them. The CDR3 nucleotides read TGTGCCGTGGGTGTGACAGATGCCCCAACTAATGAAAAACTGTTTTTT. Translating gives CAVGVTDAPTNEKLFF.

This rearrangement joins TRBV4-3 to TRBJ2-3; 7 bases agree with TRBD2. V lost 1 base to trimming and J lost 7 bases; unmatched junction nucleotides: 8. The CDR3 contains 15 residues. Germline V CDR1 and CDR2: LGHNA, YSLEER. Written as DNA, the CDR3 is TGCGCCAGCAGCCAAGGGTGGGAGGGTTCATATACGCAGTATTTT. Encoded protein: CASSQGWEGSYTQYF.

The V call is TRBV5-4, the J call TRBJ2-7, with 8 bases fitting TRBD1. J was trimmed by 2 bases and V by 4 bases; bases with no gene match: 8. The CDR3 covers 15 residues. Germline values: CDR1 SGHNT, CDR2 YYREEE (reference sequence). CDR3 residues: CASSRGTGNPYEQYF. The CDR3 DNA is TGTGCCAGCAGCCGCGGGACAGGAAACCCCTACGAGCAGTACTTC.

The rearrangement uses TRBV12-3 or TRBV12-4 and TRBJ1-4, with D unresolved. The CDR3 covers 11 residues. Trimming removed 5 bases from V and 12 bases from J, with 10 bases in between. The CDR3 reads CASSEANELFF. CDR3 nucleotides: TGTGCCAGCAGTGAGGCCAATGAACTGTTTTTT.

The chain couples TRBV28 to TRBJ2-3, with a tentative D call TRBD1 (6 bases). The germline gives CDR1 MDHEN, CDR2 SYDVKM. CDR3 length: 16 residues. Trimming pared 6 bases from V and 0 bases from J, leaving 16 bases between. The CDR3 region has the DNA TGTGCCAGCAGGAGAATCGCAGGGGTTAGCACAGATACGCAGTATTTT. Its protein is CASRRIAGVSTDTQYF.

The chain joins TRBV29-1 to TRBJ2-7, with 9 nucleotides matching TRBD1. The junction had 10 bases not matched to a gene; V was cut back by 6 bases and J by 4 bases. Germline CDR1 SQVTM, CDR2 ANQGSEA. This CDR3 region has 14 residues. As DNA, the CDR3 is TGCAGCGTCGAAACAGGGGGCGCCCTTTACGAGCAGTACTTC. This translates into CSVETGGALYEQYF.

This chain links TRBV4-3 with TRBJ1-1, with D hard to call. Trimming left V 3 bases short and J 3 bases short, with 8 bases between. The CDR3 extends over 13 amino acids. CDR1 is LGHNA, CDR2 YSLEER, per germline. CDR3 sequence: CASSHLRDTEAFF. CDR3 sequence (DNA): TGCGCCAGCAGCCATCTCCGGGACACTGAAGCTTTCTTT.

The chain employs TRBV9 and TRBJ2-7; possibly TRBD2 for D (5 bases). Trimming left V 0 bases short and J 0 bases short, with 10 bases between. Germline CDR1 reads SGDLS; CDR2 reads YYNGEE. The CDR3 runs to 15 residues. CDR3 amino acids: CASSVGGSGSYEQYF. The CDR3 DNA sequence: TGTGCCAGCAGCGTAGGAGGGTCTGGCTCCTACGAGCAGTACTTC.

This clone showed up just a few times. The DNA of the CDR3 is TGTGCCAGCAAGGGGACTCGAGAGCAGTACTTC. Translation gives CASKGTREQYF. V and J are TRBV28 and TRBJ2-7; maybe TRBD2 (6 bases). The CDR3 has 11 amino acids. Per the germline V gene, CDR1 is MDHEN and CDR2 is SYDVKM. The V end was cut by 7 bases, the J end by 7 bases, with 11 bases between. Full variable domain (outside the CDR3, taken from reference TRBV28 and TRBJ2-7): DVKVTQSSRYLVKRTGEKVFLECVQDMDHENMFWYRQDPGLGLRLIYFSYDVKMKEKGDIPEGYSVSREKKERFSLILESASTNQTSMYLCASKGTREQYFGPGTRLTVT.

V gene TRBV9 combines with J gene TRBJ2-1, with D uncertain. Germline V gives CDR1 SGDLS, CDR2 YYNGEE. This CDR3 spans 18 amino acids. V lost 1 base and J 0 bases, leaving 17 bases between the germline ends. The CDR3: CASSVLPLTRSSYNEQFF. The CDR3 coding sequence is TGTGCCAGCAGCGTATTACCTCTGACGAGGAGCTCCTACAATGAGCAGTTCTTC.

The chain combines TRBV19 with TRBJ1-6; the match to TRBD1 covers 8 bases. Trimming cost V 5 bases and J 7 bases; bases outside gene matches: 10. This CDR3 comprises 16 residues. Germline V gene sequence: CDR1 LNHDA, CDR2 SQIVND (reference sequence). The CDR3: CASSAWTGRGNSPLHF. The CDR3 DNA follows: TGTGCCAGTAGTGCTTGGACAGGGAGGGGCAATTCACCCCTCCACTTT.

J is TRBJ1-6 and V is TRBV5-1; 7 positions match TRBD1. Trimming at V came to 0 bases and at J to 9 bases, leaving 9 bases not matched to a gene. Germline V gene data show CDR1 as SGHRS and CDR2 as YFSETQ. CDR3 length: 16 residues. CDR3 loop: CASSLEGGVVTSPLHF. The DNA for the CDR3 is TGCGCCAGCAGCTTGGAAGGGGGCGTTGTAACTTCACCCCTCCACTTT.

This sequence joins TRBV24-1 and TRBJ2-5; TRBD1 agrees at 10 bases. This CDR3 has 14 amino acids. V shed 9 bases and J 4 bases; nucleotides not matched to a gene: 7. Germline assignment: CDR1 KGHDR and CDR2 SFDVKD. CDR3 DNA: TGTGCCACCGGGACAGGGGATGCGGGAGAGACCCAGTACTTC. As protein: CATGTGDAGETQYF.

This chain links TRBV6-2 or TRBV6-3 with TRBJ2-1; tentative D call: TRBD1 (6 bases). The CDR3 loop spans 15 amino acids. Germline V lookup: CDR1 MNHEY, CDR2 SVGEGT. The V end was cut by 6 bases, the J end by 4 bases, with 16 bases between. The CDR3 sequence is CASSSRTEKYNEQFF. The CDR3 bases are TGTGCCAGCAGCTCTAGGACAGAGAAGTACAATGAGCAGTTCTTC.

J is TRBJ1-2 and V is TRBV3-1 (or the pseudogene TRBV3-2), with D unclear. V was clipped by 1 base and J by 3 bases, with 15 bases between them. The CDR3 runs 16 residues. Germline lookup yields CDR1 LGHDT and CDR2 YNNKEL (reference sequence). The CDR3 sequence is CASSQGIGREHYGYTF. The DNA for the CDR3 is TGTGCCAGCAGCCAAGGTATTGGCCGGGAACACTATGGCTACACCTTC.

The chain recombines TRBV12-3 or TRBV12-4 with TRBJ1-2, with D possibly being TRBD1 (6 bases). V shed 5 bases and J shed 6 bases, with 10 bases lying between them. The CDR3 sequence is 12 residues long. This chain's CDR3 is CASSGRGNGYTF. The CDR3 DNA follows: TGTGCCAGCAGTGGGAGGGGGAATGGCTACACCTTC.

This clone was picked up a small number of times. V and J are TRBV4-2 and TRBJ2-1; no definite D call. Germline CDR1 reads LGHNA; CDR2 reads YNFKEQ. Trimming cost V 1 base and J 1 base, with 11 bases left between them. The CDR3 is made up of 16 amino acids. The CDR3, as DNA: TGTGCCAGCAGCCAAGCGGCGACTGAGTCCTACAATGAGCAGTTCTTC. This sequence encodes CASSQAATESYNEQFF.

This clone was recorded once. The chain links TRBV9 to TRBJ1-6, with D tentatively TRBD1 (5 bases). V was shortened by 0 bases and J by 9 bases, with 13 bases between the two germline ends. The CDR3 runs 15 residues. Germline-derived CDR1 and CDR2 are SGDLS and YYNGEE. In nucleotides, the CDR3 is TGTGCCAGCAGCGTAGAGGGAAGGGGCGGTTCACCCCTCCACTTT. Encoded protein: CASSVEGRGGSPLHF.

The sample holds a few counts of this clone. The chain links TRBV30 to TRBJ1-1; a possible D gene is TRBD1 (5 bases). V lost 0 bases and J lost 2, with 19 bases in between. The germline CDR1 and CDR2 sequences are GTSNPN and SVGIG (reference sequence). CDR3 length equals 17 residues. The CDR3 nucleotides read TGTGCCTGGAGTGTACGGGCTGGGGCTGGGGATAACACTGAAGCTTTCTTT. As protein: CAWSVRAGAGDNTEAFF.